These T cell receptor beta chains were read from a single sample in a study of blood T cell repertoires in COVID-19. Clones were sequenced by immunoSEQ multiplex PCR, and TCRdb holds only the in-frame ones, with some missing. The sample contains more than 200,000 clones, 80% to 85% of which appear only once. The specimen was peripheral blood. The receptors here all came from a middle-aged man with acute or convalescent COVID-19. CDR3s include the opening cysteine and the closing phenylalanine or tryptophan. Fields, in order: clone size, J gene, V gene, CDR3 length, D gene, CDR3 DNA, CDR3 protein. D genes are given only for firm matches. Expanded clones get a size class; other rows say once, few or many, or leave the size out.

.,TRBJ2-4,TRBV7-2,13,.,TGTGCCAGCAGCTTAACAGAGTTTGGCATTCAGTACTTC,CASSLTEFGIQYF
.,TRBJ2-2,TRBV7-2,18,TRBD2,TGTGCCAGCAGCTTAAGCTCCGGGGGGGCCGTCGGGAGCGGGGAGCTGTTTTTT,CASSLSSGGAVGSGELFF
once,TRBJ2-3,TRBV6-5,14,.,TGTGCCAGCAGCTCTAGCGTTTACACAGATACGCAGTATTTT,CASSSSVYTDTQYF
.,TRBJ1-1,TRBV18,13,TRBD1,TGTGCCAGCTCACCCGAACGCCGACAGGGTGCTTTCTTT,CASSPERRQGAFF
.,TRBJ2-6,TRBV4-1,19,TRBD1,TGCGCCAGCAGCCAAGGCCCCGCAGGGGGAATTGCTGGGGCCAACGTCCTGACTTTC,CASSQGPAGGIAGANVLTF
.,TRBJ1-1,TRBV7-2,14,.,TGTGCCAGCAGCCAGAGCGCGATGAACACTGAAGCTTTCTTT,CASSQSAMNTEAFF
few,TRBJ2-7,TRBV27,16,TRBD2,TGTGCCAGCAGTTTACTGGGACTAGCGGGATCCTACGAGCAGTACTTC,CASSLLGLAGSYEQYF
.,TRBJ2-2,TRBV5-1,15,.,TGCGCCAGCAGCTTGGCCGTGGGAGCCGCCGGGGAGCTGTTTTTT,CASSLAVGAAGELFF
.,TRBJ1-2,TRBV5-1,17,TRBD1,TGCGCCAGCAGCTTCTCCGGGACAGGGTCGCAAAACTATGGCTACACCTTC,CASSFSGTGSQNYGYTF
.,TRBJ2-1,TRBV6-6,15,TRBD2,TGTGCCAGCAGCTCCGATCGGGACTATAACAATGAGCAGTTCTTC,CASSSDRDYNNEQFF
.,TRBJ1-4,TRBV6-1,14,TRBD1,TGTGCCAGCAGTGAAACAGGACAGGTGCAAAAACTGTTTTTT,CASSETGQVQKLFF
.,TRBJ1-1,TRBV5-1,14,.,TGCGCCAGCAGATACCCGGCAGACAGAGGTGAAGCTTTCTTT,CASRYPADRGEAFF
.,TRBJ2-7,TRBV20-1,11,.,TGCAGTGCCCTCCTCTTCTACGAGCAGTACTTC,CSALLFYEQYF
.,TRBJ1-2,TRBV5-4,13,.,TGTGCCAGGAGATTGGGGGGGGGCGATGGCTACACCTTC,CARRLGGGDGYTF
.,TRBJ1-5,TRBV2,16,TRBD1,TGTGCCAGCAGTTTAGGGGTTGACAGGGGCGATCAGCCCCAGCATTTT,CASSLGVDRGDQPQHF
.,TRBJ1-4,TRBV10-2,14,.,TGCGCCAGCAGTCTCAGGGGTTCTAATGAAAAACTGTTTTTT,CASSLRGSNEKLFF
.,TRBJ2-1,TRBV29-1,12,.,TGCAGCGTTCGCCCGGCGAGCGATGAGCAGTTCTTC,CSVRPASDEQFF
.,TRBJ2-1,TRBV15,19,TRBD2,TGTGCCACCAGCAGAGTTCCGAATAGCGGGAGGGCCTCCTACAATGAGCAGTTCTTC,CATSRVPNSGRASYNEQFF
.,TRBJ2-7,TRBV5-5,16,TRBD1,TGTGCCAGCAGCGTCTTCCAGGGGGTCTCATCCTACGAGCAGTACTTC,CASSVFQGVSSYEQYF
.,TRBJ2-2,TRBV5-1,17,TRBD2,TGCGCCAGCAGCTTGGGGGGTAGCGGGAGTACCGCCGGGGAGCTGTTTTTT,CASSLGGSGSTAGELFF
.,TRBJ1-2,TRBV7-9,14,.,TGTGCCAGCAGCTTAGGTTCTGCGGGGTATGGCTACACCTTC,CASSLGSAGYGYTF